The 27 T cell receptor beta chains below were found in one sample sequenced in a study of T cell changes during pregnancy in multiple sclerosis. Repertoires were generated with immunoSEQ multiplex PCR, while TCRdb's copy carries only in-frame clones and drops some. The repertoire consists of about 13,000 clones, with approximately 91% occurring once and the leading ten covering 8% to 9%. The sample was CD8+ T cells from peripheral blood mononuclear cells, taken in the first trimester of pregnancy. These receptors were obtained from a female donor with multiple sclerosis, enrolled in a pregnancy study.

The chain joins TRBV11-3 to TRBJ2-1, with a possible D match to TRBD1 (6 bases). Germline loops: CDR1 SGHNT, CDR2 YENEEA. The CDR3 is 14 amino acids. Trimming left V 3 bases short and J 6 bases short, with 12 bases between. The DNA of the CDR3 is TGTGCCAGCAGCTTGAGAGGACAGCTCAATGAGCAGTTCTTC. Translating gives CASSLRGQLNEQFF.

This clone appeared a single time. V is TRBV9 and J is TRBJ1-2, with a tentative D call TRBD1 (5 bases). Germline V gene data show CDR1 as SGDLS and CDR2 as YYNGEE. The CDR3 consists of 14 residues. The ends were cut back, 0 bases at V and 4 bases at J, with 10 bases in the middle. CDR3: CASSVAGTFYGYTF. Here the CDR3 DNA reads TGTGCCAGCAGCGTAGCCGGGACTTTCTATGGCTACACCTTC.

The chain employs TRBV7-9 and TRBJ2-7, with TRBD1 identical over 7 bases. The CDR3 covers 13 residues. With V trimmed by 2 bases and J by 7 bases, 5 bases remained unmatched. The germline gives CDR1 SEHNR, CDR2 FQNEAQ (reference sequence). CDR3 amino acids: CASSLSTGWEQYF. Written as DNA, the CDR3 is TGTGCCAGCAGCTTATCGACAGGGTGGGAGCAGTACTTC. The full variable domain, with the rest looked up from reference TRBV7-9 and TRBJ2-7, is DTGVSQNPRHKITKRGQNVTFRCDPISEHNRLYWYRQTLGQGPEFLTYFQNEAQLEKSRLLSDRFSAERPKGSFSTLEIQRTEQGDSAMYLCASSLSTGWEQYFGPGTRLTVT.

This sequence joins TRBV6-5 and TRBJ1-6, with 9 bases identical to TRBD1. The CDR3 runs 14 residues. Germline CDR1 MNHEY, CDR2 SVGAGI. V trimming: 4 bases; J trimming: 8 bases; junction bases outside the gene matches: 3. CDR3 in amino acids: CASSLGTGYSPLHF. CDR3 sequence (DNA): TGTGCCAGCAGTTTAGGGACAGGGTATTCACCCCTCCACTTT.

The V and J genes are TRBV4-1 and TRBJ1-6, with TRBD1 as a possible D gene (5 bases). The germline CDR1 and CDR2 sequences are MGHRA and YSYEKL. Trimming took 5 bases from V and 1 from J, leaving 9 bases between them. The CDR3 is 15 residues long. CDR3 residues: CASSSGRSYNSPLHF. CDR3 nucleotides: TGCGCCAGCAGCTCAGGGAGGTCCTATAATTCACCCCTCCACTTT.

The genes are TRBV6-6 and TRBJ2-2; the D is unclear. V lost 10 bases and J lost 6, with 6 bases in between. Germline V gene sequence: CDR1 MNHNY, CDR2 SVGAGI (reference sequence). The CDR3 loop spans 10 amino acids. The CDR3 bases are TGTGCCACCATGTCCGGGGAGCTGTTTTTT. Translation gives CATMSGELFF.

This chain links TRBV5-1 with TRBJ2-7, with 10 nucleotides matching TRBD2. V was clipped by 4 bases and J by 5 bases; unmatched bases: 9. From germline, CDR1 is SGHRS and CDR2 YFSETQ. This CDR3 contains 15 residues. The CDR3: CASSQKRGGSHEQYF. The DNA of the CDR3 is TGCGCCAGCAGCCAGAAGCGGGGGGGGTCCCACGAGCAGTACTTC.

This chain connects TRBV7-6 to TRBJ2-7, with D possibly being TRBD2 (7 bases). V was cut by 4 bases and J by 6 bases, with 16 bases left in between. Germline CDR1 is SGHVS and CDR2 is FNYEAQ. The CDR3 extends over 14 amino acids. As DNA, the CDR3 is TGTGCCAGCAGCTGGGAAGCGGGACACTCCGAGCAGTACTTC. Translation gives CASSWEAGHSEQYF.

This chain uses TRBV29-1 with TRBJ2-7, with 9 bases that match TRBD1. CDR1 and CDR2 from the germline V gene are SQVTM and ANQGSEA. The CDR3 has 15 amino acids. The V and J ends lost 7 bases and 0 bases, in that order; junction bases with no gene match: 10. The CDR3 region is CSAIIQGAISYEQYF. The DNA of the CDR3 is TGCAGCGCTATAATACAGGGGGCTATCTCCTACGAGCAGTACTTC.

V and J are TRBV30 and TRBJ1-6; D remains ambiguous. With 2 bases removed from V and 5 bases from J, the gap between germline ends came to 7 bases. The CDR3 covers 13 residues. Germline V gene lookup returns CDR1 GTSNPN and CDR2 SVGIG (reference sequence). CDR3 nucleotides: TGTGCCTGGAGTATCTCTAATAATTCACCCCTCCACTTT. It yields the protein CAWSISNNSPLHF.

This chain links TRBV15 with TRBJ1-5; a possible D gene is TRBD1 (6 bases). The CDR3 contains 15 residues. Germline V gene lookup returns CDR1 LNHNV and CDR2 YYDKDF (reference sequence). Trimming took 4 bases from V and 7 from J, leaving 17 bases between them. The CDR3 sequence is CATSTGLGAKQPQHF. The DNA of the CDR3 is TGTGCCACCAGCACCGGTTTGGGGGCAAAACAGCCCCAGCATTTT. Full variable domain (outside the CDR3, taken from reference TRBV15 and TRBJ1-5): DAMVIQNPRYQVTQFGKPVTLSCSQTLNHNVMYWYQQKSSQAPKLLFHYYDKDFNNEADTPDNFQSRRPNTSFCFLDIRSPGLGDTAMYLCATSTGLGAKQPQHFGDGTRLSIL.

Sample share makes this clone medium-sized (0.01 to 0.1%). The CDR3, as DNA: TGTGCCAGCAGCGCCTTTAGCGGGGGGAGGGAGACCCAGTACTTC. Translated, it gives CASSAFSGGRETQYF. This chain connects TRBV9 to TRBJ2-5, with 10 bases identical to TRBD2. There are 15 residues in the CDR3. Looked up from germline, CDR1 is SGDLS and CDR2 is YYNGEE. V gave up 3 bases and J gave up 5 bases; unmatched junction bases: 7.

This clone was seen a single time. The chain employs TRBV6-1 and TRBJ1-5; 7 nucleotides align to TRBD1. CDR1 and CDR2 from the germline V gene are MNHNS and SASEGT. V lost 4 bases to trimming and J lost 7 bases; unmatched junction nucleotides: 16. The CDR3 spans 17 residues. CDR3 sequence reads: CASSGRDRPIWGQPQHF. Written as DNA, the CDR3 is TGTGCCAGCAGTGGTCGGGACAGACCCATTTGGGGGCAGCCCCAGCATTTT.

The CDR3 bases are TGTGCCACCAGCACCCCTGAGGGGGCTGGTAACTATGGCTACACCTTC. Protein product: CATSTPEGAGNYGYTF. The rearrangement uses TRBV15 and TRBJ1-2; TRBD1 aligns across 7 bases. CDR1 and CDR2 from the germline V gene are LNHNV and YYDKDF (reference sequence). The V and J ends lost 4 bases and 1 base, in that order; junction bases with no gene match: 9. The CDR3 extends over 16 amino acids.

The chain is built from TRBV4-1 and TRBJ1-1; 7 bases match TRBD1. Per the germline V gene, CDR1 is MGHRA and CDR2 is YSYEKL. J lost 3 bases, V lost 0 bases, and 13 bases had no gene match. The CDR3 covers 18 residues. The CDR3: CASSQEEVGRGLDTEAFF. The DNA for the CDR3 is TGCGCCAGCAGCCAAGAGGAGGTTGGTAGGGGGCTCGACACTGAAGCTTTCTTT.

CDR3: CASSELRGDTGELFF. The CDR3 coding sequence is TGCGCCAGCAGTGAGCTGCGGGGGGACACCGGGGAGCTGTTTTTT. The chain employs TRBV10-1 and TRBJ2-2; 8 bases are a match to TRBD2. Trimming at V came to 2 bases and at J to 3 bases, leaving 2 bases not matched to a gene. Germline V gives CDR1 WNHNN, CDR2 SYGVQD (reference sequence). The CDR3 totals 15 residues.

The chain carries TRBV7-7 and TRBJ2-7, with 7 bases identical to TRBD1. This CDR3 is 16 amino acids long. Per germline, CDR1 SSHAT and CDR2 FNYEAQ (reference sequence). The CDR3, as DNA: TGTGCTACCCTACATATCCAGACAGGGCATCCCTACGAGCAGTACTTC. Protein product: CATLHIQTGHPYEQYF.

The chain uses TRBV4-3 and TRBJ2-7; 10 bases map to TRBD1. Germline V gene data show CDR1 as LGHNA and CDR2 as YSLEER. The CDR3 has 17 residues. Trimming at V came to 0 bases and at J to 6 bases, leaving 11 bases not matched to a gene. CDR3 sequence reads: CASSQDWPEDRGSEQYF. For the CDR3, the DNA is TGCGCCAGCAGCCAAGATTGGCCAGAGGACAGGGGGTCCGAGCAGTACTTC.

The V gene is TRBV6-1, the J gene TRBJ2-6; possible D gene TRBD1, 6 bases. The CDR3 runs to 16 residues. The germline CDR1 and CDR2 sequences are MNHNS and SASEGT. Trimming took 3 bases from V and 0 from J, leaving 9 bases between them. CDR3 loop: CASSERGGSGANVLTF. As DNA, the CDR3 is TGTGCCAGCAGTGAGAGAGGGGGCTCTGGGGCCAACGTCCTGACTTTC.

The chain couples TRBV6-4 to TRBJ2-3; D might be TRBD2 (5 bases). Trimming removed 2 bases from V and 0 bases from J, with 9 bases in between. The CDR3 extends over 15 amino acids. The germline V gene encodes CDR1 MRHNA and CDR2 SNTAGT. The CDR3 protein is CASSDARGSTDTQYF. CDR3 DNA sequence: TGTGCCAGCAGTGACGCCCGGGGTAGCACAGATACGCAGTATTTT.

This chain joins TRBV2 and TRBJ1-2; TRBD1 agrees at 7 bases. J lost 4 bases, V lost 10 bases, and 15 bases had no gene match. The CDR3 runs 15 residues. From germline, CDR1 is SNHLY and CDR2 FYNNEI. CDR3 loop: CAITTSRDSFYGYTF. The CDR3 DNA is TGTGCCATCACGACTTCCCGGGACAGCTTCTATGGCTACACCTTC.

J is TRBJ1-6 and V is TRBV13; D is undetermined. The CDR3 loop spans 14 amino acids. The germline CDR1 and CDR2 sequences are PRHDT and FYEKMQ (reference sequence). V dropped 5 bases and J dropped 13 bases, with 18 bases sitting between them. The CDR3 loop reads CASSPPHTGTPLHF. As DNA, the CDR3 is TGTGCCAGCAGCCCCCCCCACACGGGAACGCCCCTCCACTTT.

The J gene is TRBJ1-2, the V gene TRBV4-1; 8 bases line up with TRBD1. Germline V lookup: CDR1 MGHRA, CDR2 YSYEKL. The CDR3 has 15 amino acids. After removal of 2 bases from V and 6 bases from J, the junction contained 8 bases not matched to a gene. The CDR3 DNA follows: TGCGCCAGCAGCCAACCCCGGACAGGGAGGCATGGCTACACCTTC. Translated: CASSQPRTGRHGYTF.

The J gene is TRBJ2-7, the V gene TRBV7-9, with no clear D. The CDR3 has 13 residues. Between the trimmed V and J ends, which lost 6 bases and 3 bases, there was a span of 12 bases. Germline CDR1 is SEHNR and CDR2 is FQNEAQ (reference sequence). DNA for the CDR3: TGTGCCAGCAGTCAAACGGTTGACTACGAGCAGTACTTC. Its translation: CASSQTVDYEQYF. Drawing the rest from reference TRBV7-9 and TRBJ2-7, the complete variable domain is DTGVSQNPRHKITKRGQNVTFRCDPISEHNRLYWYRQTLGQGPEFLTYFQNEAQLEKSRLLSDRFSAERPKGSFSTLEIQRTEQGDSAMYLCASSQTVDYEQYFGPGTRLTVT.

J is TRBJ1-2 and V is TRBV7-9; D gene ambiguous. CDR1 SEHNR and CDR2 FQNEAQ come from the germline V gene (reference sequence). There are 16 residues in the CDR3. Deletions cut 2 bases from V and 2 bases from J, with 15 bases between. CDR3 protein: CASSLRIEGLNYGYTF. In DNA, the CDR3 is TGTGCCAGCAGCTTAAGAATAGAGGGCTTAAACTATGGCTACACCTTC.

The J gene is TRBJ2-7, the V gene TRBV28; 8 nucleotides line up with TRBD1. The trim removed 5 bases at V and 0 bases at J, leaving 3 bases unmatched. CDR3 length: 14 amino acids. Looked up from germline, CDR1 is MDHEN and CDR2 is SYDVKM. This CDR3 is CASSATGGSYEQYF. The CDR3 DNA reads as TGTGCCAGCAGTGCCACAGGGGGCTCCTACGAGCAGTACTTC.

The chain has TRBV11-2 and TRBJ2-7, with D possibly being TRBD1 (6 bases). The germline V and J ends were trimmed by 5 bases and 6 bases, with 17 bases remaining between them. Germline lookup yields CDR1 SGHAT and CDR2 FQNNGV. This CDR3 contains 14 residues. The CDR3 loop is CASSPLAWGLEQYF. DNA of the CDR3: TGTGCCAGCAGCCCGCTTGCGTGGGGGCTCGAGCAGTACTTC. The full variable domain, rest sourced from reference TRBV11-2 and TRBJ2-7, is EAGVAQSPRYKIIEKRQSVAFWCNPISGHATLYWYQQILGQGPKLLIQFQNNGVVDDSQLPKDRFSAERLKGVDSTLKIQPAKLEDSAVYLCASSPLAWGLEQYFGPGTRLTVT.